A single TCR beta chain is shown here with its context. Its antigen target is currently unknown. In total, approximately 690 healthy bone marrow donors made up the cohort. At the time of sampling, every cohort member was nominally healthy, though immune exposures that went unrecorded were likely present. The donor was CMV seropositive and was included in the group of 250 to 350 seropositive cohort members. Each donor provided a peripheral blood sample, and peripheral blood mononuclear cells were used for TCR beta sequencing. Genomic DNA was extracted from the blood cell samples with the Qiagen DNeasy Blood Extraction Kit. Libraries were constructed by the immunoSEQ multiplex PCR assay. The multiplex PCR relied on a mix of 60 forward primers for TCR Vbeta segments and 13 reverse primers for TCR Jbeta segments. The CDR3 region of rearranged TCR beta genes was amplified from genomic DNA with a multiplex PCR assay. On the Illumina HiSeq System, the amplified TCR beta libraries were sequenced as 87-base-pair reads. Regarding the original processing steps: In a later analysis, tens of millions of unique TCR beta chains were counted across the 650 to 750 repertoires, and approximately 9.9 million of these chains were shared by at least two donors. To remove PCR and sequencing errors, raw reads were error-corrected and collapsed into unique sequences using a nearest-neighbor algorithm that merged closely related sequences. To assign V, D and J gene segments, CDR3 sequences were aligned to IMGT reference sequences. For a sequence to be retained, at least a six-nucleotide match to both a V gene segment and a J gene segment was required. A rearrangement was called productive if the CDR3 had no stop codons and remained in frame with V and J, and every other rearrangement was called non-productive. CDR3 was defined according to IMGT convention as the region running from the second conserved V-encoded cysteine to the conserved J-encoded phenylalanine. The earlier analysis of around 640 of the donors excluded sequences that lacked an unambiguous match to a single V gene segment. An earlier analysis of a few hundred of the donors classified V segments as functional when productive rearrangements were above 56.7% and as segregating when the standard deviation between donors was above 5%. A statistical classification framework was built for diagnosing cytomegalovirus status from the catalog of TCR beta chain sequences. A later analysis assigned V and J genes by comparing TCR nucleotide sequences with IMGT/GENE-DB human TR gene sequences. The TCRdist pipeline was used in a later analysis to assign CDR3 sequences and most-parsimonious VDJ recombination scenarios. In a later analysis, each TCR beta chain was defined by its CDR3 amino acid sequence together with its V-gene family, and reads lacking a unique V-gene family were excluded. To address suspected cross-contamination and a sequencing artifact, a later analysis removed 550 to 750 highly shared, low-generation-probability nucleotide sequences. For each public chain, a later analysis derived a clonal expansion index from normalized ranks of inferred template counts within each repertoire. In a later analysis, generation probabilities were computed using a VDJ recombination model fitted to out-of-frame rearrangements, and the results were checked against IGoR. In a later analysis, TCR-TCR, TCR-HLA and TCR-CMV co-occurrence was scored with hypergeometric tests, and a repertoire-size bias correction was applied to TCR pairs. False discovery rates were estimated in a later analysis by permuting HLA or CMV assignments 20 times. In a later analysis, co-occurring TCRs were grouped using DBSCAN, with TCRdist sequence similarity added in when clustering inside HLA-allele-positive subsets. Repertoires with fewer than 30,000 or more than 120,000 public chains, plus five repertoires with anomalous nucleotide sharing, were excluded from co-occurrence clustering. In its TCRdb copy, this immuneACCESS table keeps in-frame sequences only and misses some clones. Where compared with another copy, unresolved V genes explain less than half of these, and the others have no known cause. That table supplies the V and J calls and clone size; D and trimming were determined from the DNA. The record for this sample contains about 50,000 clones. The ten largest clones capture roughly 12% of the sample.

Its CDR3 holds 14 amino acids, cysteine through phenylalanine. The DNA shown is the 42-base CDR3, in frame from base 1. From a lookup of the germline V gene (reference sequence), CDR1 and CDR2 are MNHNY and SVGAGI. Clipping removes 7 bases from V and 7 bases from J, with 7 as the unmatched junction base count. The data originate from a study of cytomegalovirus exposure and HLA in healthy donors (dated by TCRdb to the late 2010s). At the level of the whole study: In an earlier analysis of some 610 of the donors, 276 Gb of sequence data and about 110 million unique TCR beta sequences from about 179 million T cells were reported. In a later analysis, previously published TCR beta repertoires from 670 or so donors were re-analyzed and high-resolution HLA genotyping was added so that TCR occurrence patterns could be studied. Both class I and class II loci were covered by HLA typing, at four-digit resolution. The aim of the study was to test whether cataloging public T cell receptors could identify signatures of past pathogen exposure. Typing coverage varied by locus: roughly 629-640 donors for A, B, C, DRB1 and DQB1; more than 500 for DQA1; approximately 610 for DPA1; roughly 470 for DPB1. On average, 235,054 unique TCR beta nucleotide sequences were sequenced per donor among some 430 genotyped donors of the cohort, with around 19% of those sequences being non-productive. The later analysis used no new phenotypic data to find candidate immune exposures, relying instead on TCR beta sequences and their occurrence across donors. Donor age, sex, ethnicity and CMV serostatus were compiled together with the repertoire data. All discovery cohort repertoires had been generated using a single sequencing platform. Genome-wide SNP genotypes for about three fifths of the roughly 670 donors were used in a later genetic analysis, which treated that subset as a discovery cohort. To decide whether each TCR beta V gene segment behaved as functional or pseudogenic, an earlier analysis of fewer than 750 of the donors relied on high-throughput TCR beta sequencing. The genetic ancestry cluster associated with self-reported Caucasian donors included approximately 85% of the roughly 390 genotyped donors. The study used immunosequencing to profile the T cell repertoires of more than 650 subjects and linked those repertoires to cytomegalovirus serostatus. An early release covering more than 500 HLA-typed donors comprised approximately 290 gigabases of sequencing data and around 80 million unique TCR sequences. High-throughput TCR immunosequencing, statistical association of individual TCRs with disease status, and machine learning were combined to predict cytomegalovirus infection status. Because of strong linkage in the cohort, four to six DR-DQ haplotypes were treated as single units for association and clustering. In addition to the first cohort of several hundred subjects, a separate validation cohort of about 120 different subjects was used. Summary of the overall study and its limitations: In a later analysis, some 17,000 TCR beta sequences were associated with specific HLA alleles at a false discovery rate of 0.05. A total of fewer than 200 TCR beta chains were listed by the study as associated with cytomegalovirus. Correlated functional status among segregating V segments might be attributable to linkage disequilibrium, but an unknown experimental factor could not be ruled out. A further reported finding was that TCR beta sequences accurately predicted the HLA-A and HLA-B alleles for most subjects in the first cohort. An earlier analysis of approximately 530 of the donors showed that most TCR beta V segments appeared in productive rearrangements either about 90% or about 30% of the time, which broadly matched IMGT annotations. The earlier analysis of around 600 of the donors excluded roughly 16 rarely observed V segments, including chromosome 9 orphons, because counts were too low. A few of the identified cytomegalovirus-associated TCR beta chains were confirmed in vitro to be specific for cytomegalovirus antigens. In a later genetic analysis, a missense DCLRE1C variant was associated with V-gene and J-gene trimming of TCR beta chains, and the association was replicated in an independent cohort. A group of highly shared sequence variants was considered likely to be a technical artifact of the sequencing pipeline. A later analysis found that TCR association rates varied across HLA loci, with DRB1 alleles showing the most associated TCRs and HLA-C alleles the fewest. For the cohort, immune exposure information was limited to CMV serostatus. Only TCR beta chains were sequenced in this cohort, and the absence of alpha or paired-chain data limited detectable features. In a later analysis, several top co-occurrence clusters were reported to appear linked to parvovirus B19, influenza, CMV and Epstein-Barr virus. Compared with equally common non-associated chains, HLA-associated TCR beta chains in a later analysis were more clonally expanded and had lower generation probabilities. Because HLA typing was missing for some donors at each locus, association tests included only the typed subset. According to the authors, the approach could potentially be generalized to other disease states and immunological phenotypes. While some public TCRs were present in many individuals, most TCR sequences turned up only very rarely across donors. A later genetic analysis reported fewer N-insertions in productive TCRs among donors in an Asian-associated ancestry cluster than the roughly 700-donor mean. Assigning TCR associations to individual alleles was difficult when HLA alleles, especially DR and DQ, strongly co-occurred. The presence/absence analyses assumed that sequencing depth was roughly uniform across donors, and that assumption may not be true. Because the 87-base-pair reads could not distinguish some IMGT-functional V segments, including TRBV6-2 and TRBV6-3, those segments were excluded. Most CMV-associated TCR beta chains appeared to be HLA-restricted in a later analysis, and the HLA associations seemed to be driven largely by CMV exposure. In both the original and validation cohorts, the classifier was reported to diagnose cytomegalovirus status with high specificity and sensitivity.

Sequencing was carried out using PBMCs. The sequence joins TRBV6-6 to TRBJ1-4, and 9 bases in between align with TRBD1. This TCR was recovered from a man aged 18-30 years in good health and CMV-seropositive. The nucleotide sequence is TGTGCCAGCAAACAAGGACAGGGGAGTGAAAAACTGTTTTTT. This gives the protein CASKQGQGSEKLFF.